The entry that follows covers one TCR beta chain sequence. Its antigen is undetermined. TCRdb independently ran MiXCR on the reads; one entry per CDR3 protein. The sample lists fewer than 1,000,000 distinct CDR3 sequences, around a third occurring once. This entry comes from a study of T cell repertoires in cytomegalovirus infection. About the research overall: CMV infection plus the matching HLA type was flagged by public TCR beta signatures.

Study results and caveats: Within the response measured ex vivo, HLA-C-restricted CMV-specific TCR beta clonotypes were dominant.

The germline CDR1 and CDR2 sequences are MNHEY and SVGEGT. Unmatched junction bases numbered 12, after V lost 6 bases and J lost 7 bases. The CDR3 totals 15 residues. The material sequenced was cultured CD8+ T cells from PBMCs, taken from culture after CMV antigen stimulation. The TCR originated in a human donor in good health (CMV status not recorded). Some clones in this sample may be carry-over from other donors' samples. The rearrangement uses TRBV6-2 or TRBV6-3 and TRBJ1-5; 7 bases agree with TRBD1. The CDR3 loop is CASSLTRQGGQPQHF. The CDR3 DNA follows: TGTGCCAGCAGCTTAACCCGACAGGGCGGGCAGCCCCAGCATTTT.